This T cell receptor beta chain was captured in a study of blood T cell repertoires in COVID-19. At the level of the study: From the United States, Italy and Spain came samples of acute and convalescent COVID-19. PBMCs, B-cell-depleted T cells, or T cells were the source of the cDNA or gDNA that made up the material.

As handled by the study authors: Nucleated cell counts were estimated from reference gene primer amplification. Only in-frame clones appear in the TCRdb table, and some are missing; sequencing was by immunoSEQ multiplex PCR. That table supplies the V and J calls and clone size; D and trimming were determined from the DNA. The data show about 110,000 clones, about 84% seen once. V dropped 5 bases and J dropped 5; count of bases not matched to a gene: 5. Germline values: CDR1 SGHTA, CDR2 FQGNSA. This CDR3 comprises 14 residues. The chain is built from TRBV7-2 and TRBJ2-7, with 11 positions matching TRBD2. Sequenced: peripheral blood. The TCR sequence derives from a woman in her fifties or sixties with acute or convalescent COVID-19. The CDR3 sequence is CASSLSGGAHEQYF. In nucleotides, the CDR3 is TGTGCCAGCAGCCTTAGCGGGGGGGCCCACGAGCAGTACTTC.